The 19 T cell receptor beta chains below all came from one sample that was sequenced in a study of human T cells and chemical hapten exposure. Indicated time point: patch test 1, 2 weeks after DPC sensitization. The treatment denotes: therapeutic diphenylcyclopropenone sensitization with weekly scalp DPC. TCRdb reprocessed the RACE reads with MiXCR, giving one entry per CDR3 protein. The sample has 75,000 to 100,000 distinct CDR3 sequences; around 11% are singletons. Sample: whole blood, taken in connection with sensitization to the hapten diphenylcyclopropenone (DPC). Every receptor here comes from an older woman with alopecia areata. Some clones in this sample may be carry-over from other donors' samples.

The J gene is TRBJ2-5, the V gene TRBV6-5, with 12 bases aligning to TRBD2. Looked up from germline, CDR1 is MNHEY and CDR2 is SVGAGI. There are 16 residues in the CDR3. The V segment lost 0 bases and the J segment 2 bases; nucleotides outside the gene matches: 1. The DNA of the CDR3 is TGTGCCAGCAGTTACTCCCTAGCGGGGGGGCAAGAGACCCAGTACTTC. Protein sequence: CASSYSLAGGQETQYF.

This clonotype was seen many times. This chain connects TRBV5-1 to TRBJ1-1; TRBD1 agrees at 7 bases. Per the germline V gene, CDR1 is SGHRS and CDR2 is YFSETQ. The CDR3 is 14 residues long. V was clipped by 0 bases and J by 5 bases; unmatched bases: 4. The CDR3: CASSLERGLTEAFF. The DNA for the CDR3 is TGCGCCAGCAGCTTGGAAAGGGGGCTTACTGAAGCTTTCTTT.

The V gene is TRBV12-3 or TRBV12-4, the J gene TRBJ1-1; no firm D call. Trimming cost V 1 base and J 2 bases, with 8 bases left between them. The CDR3 contains 14 residues. CDR3 sequence (DNA): TGTGCCAGCAGTTTAGTCTCACACAACACTGAAGCTTTCTTT. Amino acid sequence: CASSLVSHNTEAFF.

This clonotype was found many times. The chain joins TRBV30 to TRBJ2-5; D unresolved. The V gene's germline CDR1 is GTSNPN and CDR2 SVGIG (reference sequence). Trimming left V 1 base short and J 0 bases short, with 6 bases between. The CDR3 extends over 13 amino acids. In DNA, the CDR3 is TGTGCCTGGAGTGAAACGCACCAAGAGACCCAGTACTTC. This codes for CAWSETHQETQYF.

The chain links TRBV29-1 to TRBJ1-1, with 8 bases that match TRBD1. Germline V CDR1 and CDR2: SQVTM, ANQGSEA. The V gene end was trimmed by 5 bases and the J gene end by 3 bases; junction bases not matched to a gene: 5. The CDR3 sequence is 13 residues long. CDR3 nucleotide sequence: TGCAGCGTTCGGACAGGGAGGGACACTGAAGCTTTCTTT. Translated: CSVRTGRDTEAFF.

V gene TRBV3-1 combines with J gene TRBJ2-5; no firm D call. CDR1 is LGHDT, CDR2 YNNKEL, per germline (reference sequence). The CDR3 has 15 residues. Trimming removed 2 bases at V and 0 bases at J, with 10 bases between. The CDR3 spells CASSQRSSYQETQYF. CDR3 DNA sequence: TGTGCCAGCAGCCAAAGGTCATCGTACCAAGAGACCCAGTACTTC.

The chain couples TRBV2 to TRBJ2-1, with a possible D match to TRBD2 (7 bases). Trimming cost V 0 bases and J 2 bases, with 11 bases left between them. Germline-derived CDR1 and CDR2 are SNHLY and FYNNEI. The CDR3 length is 16 residues. DNA for the CDR3: TGTGCCAGCAGTGAAGCGCAAGGGGGGGCCTACAATGAGCAGTTCTTC. Translating it yields CASSEAQGGAYNEQFF.

This clonotype was observed a handful of times. This chain links TRBV5-1 with TRBJ1-3, with 7 positions matching TRBD1. Germline CDR1 SGHRS, CDR2 YFSETQ. The CDR3 spans 14 residues. The V and J ends lost 4 bases and 9 bases, in that order; junction bases with no gene match: 10. CDR3 residues: CASSPGQERITIYF. The CDR3 region has the DNA TGCGCCAGCAGCCCTGGACAGGAGCGAATCACCATATATTTT.

A few counts support this clonotype. The CDR3 DNA follows: TGTGCCAGCAGCTTAGTTGGGTTCAACCAAGAGACCCAGTACTTC. It translates to CASSLVGFNQETQYF. This chain uses TRBV11-2 with TRBJ2-5; D uncertain. CDR1 is SGHAT and CDR2 is FQNNGV in the germline V gene. The CDR3 consists of 15 residues. V shed 1 base and J shed 0 bases, with 9 bases lying between them.

This clonotype was seen at least ten times. V and J are TRBV29-1 and TRBJ2-6; D not certain. The CDR3 loop spans 13 amino acids. Trimming shortened V by 5 bases and J by 4 bases, and 9 bases separated the two germline ends. Germline V gene sequence: CDR1 SQVTM, CDR2 ANQGSEA. CDR3 nucleotide sequence: TGCAGCGTTATGAGGACCGGGGCCAACGTCCTGACTTTC. Protein sequence: CSVMRTGANVLTF.

The chain is built from TRBV12-3 or TRBV12-4 and TRBJ2-7; D gene ambiguous. V was trimmed by 5 bases and J by 1 base, leaving 12 bases between them. The CDR3 length is 14 residues. Written as DNA, the CDR3 is TGTGCCAGCAGTACCTGGGCCATTTCCTACGAGCAGTACTTC. Amino acids: CASSTWAISYEQYF.

This clonotype was observed many times. The chain is built from TRBV5-4 and TRBJ2-3; a possible D gene is TRBD2 (5 bases). Germline CDR1 reads SGHNT; CDR2 reads YYREEE (reference sequence). The V end was cut by 4 bases, the J end by 9 bases, with 12 bases between. The CDR3 length is 12 residues. The CDR3 nucleotides are TGTGCCAGCAGCCTGGAGGCGCAAACGCAGTATTTT. Translating it yields CASSLEAQTQYF.

This clonotype was found many times. V usage is TRBV2 and J usage is TRBJ1-2, with 9 bases fitting TRBD1. This CDR3 comprises 14 residues. Germline-derived CDR1 and CDR2 are SNHLY and FYNNEI. V was clipped by 8 bases and J by 7 bases; unmatched bases: 11. This CDR3 reads CASGAAGTGPGYTF. The DNA for the CDR3 is TGTGCCAGCGGCGCGGCGGGGACAGGGCCTGGCTACACCTTC.

Ten or more counts support this clonotype. The chain couples TRBV19 to TRBJ2-1; 8 bases agree with TRBD2. The CDR3 length is 16 residues. The germline gives CDR1 LNHDA, CDR2 SQIVND (reference sequence). J was trimmed by 0 bases and V by 5 bases; bases with no gene match: 6. This CDR3 is CASSWSSGGSYNEQFF. For the CDR3, the DNA is TGTGCCAGTAGTTGGTCGAGCGGGGGCTCCTACAATGAGCAGTTCTTC.

The CDR3 loop is CASSPIAGGPNEQFF. CDR3 nucleotide sequence: TGCGCCAGCAGCCCAATAGCGGGGGGGCCAAATGAGCAGTTCTTC. The chain joins TRBV4-1 to TRBJ2-1, with 11 positions matching TRBD2. Germline values: CDR1 MGHRA, CDR2 YSYEKL. The junction had 6 bases not matched to a gene; V was cut back by 4 bases and J by 7 bases. The CDR3 consists of 15 residues.

Here the CDR3 reads CASSLEDVDVSGNTIYF. The CDR3 DNA reads as TGTGCCAGCAGCTTAGAGGATGTGGACGTCTCTGGAAACACCATATATTTT. This sequence joins TRBV11-2 and TRBJ1-3; D not resolved. The CDR3 length is 17 residues. The germline V gene encodes CDR1 SGHAT and CDR2 FQNNGV. V lost 0 bases and J lost 0, with 12 bases in between.

This clonotype showed up many times. The chain combines TRBV5-1 with TRBJ1-1, with D perhaps matching TRBD1 (6 bases). V was trimmed by 6 bases and J by 4 bases, leaving 22 bases between them. The CDR3 runs to 16 residues. Germline V lookup: CDR1 SGHRS, CDR2 YFSETQ. CDR3 in DNA: TGCGCCAGCACCTGGGGGGGCCAGGGGCTTGGCACTGAAGCTTTCTTT. Residues: CASTWGGQGLGTEAFF.

In its sample, this clonotype was seen a few times. This chain connects TRBV29-1 to TRBJ2-7, with TRBD1 matching over 10 bases. The CDR3 loop spans 17 amino acids. Germline-derived CDR1 and CDR2 are SQVTM and ANQGSEA. V was pared by 1 base and J by 0 bases, with 9 bases of the junction left unmatched. The CDR3 spells CSVEAGTGVLSSYEQYF. CDR3 DNA sequence: TGCAGCGTTGAAGCCGGGACAGGGGTTCTTAGCTCCTACGAGCAGTACTTC.

This clonotype has a handful of counts. The chain links TRBV27 to TRBJ1-2; TRBD1 is a possible D gene (6 bases). The CDR3 has 15 amino acids. Per the germline V gene, CDR1 is MNHEY and CDR2 is SMNVEV (reference sequence). V lost 5 bases, J lost 3 bases, and 16 bases lay in between. CDR3 DNA: TGTGCCAGCAGTGAGACCGGGACACCTTACTATGGCTACACCTTC. The encoded protein is CASSETGTPYYGYTF.